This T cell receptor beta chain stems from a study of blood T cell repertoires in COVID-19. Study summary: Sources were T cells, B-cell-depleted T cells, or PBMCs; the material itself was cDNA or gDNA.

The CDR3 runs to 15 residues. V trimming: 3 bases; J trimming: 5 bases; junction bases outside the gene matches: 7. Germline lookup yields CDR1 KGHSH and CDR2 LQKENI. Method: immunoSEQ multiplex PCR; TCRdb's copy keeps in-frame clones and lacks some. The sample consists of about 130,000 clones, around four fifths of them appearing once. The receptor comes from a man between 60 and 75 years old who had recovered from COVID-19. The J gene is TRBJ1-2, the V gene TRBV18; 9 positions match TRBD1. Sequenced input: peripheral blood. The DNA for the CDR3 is TGTGCCAGCTCACCGGGCGACAGGGGGTTTTATGGCTACACCTTC. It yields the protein CASSPGDRGFYGYTF.